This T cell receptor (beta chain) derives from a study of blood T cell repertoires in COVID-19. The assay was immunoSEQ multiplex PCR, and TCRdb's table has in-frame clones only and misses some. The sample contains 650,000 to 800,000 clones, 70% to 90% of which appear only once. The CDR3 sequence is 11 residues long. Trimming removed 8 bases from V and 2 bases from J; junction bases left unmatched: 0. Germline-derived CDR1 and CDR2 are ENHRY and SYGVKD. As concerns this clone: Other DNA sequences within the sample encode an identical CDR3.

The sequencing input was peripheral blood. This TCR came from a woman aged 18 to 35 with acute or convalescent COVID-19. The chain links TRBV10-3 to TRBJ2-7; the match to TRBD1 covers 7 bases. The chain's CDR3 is CAIGTAYEQYF. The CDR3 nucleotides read TGTGCCATCGGGACAGCCTACGAGCAGTACTTC.